The rows below give T cell receptor beta chains drawn from one sample of a study of Graves' ophthalmopathy and Graves' hyperthyroidism. Each CDR3 protein gets one entry after TCRdb re-called the multiplex PCR reads with MiXCR. The sample lists fewer than 650,000 distinct CDR3 sequences; 20% to 25% were seen once. Sequencing input: peripheral blood. The receptors derive from a woman under 30 with stable Graves' hyperthyroidism. Some clones in this sample may be carry-over from other donors' samples. The CDR3 runs from the conserved cysteine through the conserved F or W. A D gene is named only where the DNA matches it firmly. For some rows the clone size is stated as once, few or many, or as a class when expanded; others skip it.

J: TRBJ1-1
D: TRBD1
length: 16
size: .
V: TRBV27
CDR3: CAIWVIQGGMNTEAFF
DNA: TGTGCCATCTGGGTCATACAGGGGGGGATGAACACTGAAGCTTTCTTT

J: TRBJ1-5
D: .
length: 14
size: .
V: TRBV28
CDR3: CASSVEGENQPQHF
DNA: TGTGCCAGCAGTGTAGAAGGGGAAAATCAGCCCCAGCATTTT

J: TRBJ2-2
D: .
length: 15
size: few
V: TRBV18
CDR3: CASSPPPANTGELFF
DNA: TGTGCCAGCTCACCACCCCCAGCGAACACCGGGGAGCTGTTTTTT

J: TRBJ1-3
D: TRBD1
length: 17
size: .
V: TRBV11-1
CDR3: CASSPRTGGNSGNTIYF
DNA: TGTGCCAGCAGCCCCCGGACAGGGGGCAACTCTGGAAACACCATATATTTT

J: TRBJ1-2
D: .
length: 17
size: .
V: TRBV25-1
CDR3: CASSEGGSRPGWRGYTF
DNA: TGTGCCAGCAGTGAAGGAGGCAGCCGGCCCGGGTGGCGGGGCTACACCTTC

J: TRBJ2-7
D: .
length: 14
size: many
V: TRBV6-2/TRBV6-3
CDR3: CASSYLVQSYEQYF
DNA: TGTGCCAGCAGTTACCTCGTACAGAGCTACGAGCAGTACTTC

J: TRBJ1-1
D: .
length: 14
size: many
V: TRBV30
CDR3: CAWSKVALNTEAFF
DNA: TGTGCCTGGAGTAAGGTGGCATTGAACACTGAAGCTTTCTTT

J: TRBJ1-1
D: .
length: 14
size: many
V: TRBV29-1
CDR3: CSVEEDTFRTEAFF
DNA: TGCAGCGTCGAGGAGGACACATTTAGGACTGAAGCTTTCTTT

J: TRBJ2-5
D: TRBD2
length: 15
size: few
V: TRBV29-1
CDR3: CSVELAGGTRETQYF
DNA: TGCAGCGTTGAGTTAGCGGGGGGAACCAGAGAGACCCAGTACTTC

J: TRBJ2-7
D: .
length: 14
size: .
V: TRBV12-3/TRBV12-4
CDR3: CASSREDGIYEQYF
DNA: TGTGCCAGCAGCCGAGAGGACGGAATCTACGAGCAGTACTTC

J: TRBJ1-1
D: TRBD1
length: 19
size: many
V: TRBV20-1
CDR3: CSAREGQGIPLSENTEAFF
DNA: TGCAGTGCTAGGGAAGGACAGGGTATTCCCCTTTCGGAGAACACTGAAGCTTTCTTT

J: TRBJ1-2
D: .
length: 16
size: few
V: TRBV3-1
CDR3: CASSQDWTESPYGYTF
DNA: TGTGCCAGCAGCCAAGATTGGACAGAAAGCCCCTATGGCTACACCTTC

J: TRBJ1-6
D: .
length: 15
size: .
V: TRBV11-1
CDR3: CASSSGTGPAWPLHF
DNA: TGTGCCAGCAGCTCCGGAACAGGGCCCGCTTGGCCCCTCCACTTT

J: TRBJ2-2
D: TRBD2
length: 15
size: many
V: TRBV6-1
CDR3: CASSELAGGTGELFF
DNA: TGTGCCAGCAGTGAACTAGCGGGAGGCACCGGGGAGCTGTTTTTT

J: TRBJ1-6
D: TRBD1
length: 15
size: many
V: TRBV5-6
CDR3: CASSLGTGSNSPLHF
DNA: TGTGCCAGCAGCTTGGGGACAGGGTCTAACTCACCCCTCCACTTT

J: TRBJ1-1
D: .
length: 17
size: few
V: TRBV18
CDR3: CASSPGPWAIMNTEAFF
DNA: TGTGCCAGCTCACCAGGGCCCTGGGCAATAATGAACACTGAAGCTTTCTTT

J: TRBJ2-7
D: .
length: 14
size: many
V: TRBV15
CDR3: CATSRDSGTYEQYF
DNA: TGTGCCACCAGCAGAGATTCAGGGACCTACGAGCAGTACTTC

J: TRBJ2-7
D: TRBD2
length: 16
size: many
V: TRBV5-1
CDR3: CASSFLSSGASYEQYF
DNA: TGCGCCAGCAGCTTCCTATCTAGCGGAGCCTCCTACGAGCAGTACTTC

J: TRBJ1-1
D: .
length: 14
size: many
V: TRBV6-5
CDR3: CASSLHGGNTEAFF
DNA: TGTGCCAGCAGTTTGCACGGGGGGAACACTGAAGCTTTCTTT

J: TRBJ1-2
D: .
length: 14
size: .
V: TRBV12-3/TRBV12-4
CDR3: CASSFDPQPDGYTF
DNA: TGTGCCAGCAGTTTTGACCCGCAGCCGGATGGCTACACCTTC

J: TRBJ1-5
D: .
length: 15
size: many
V: TRBV6-1
CDR3: CASLMANGAGQPQHF
DNA: TGTGCCAGCCTAATGGCGAACGGGGCAGGTCAGCCCCAGCATTTT

J: TRBJ2-7
D: TRBD2
length: 17
size: many
V: TRBV11-2
CDR3: CASSLRTLAGGWYEQYF
DNA: TGTGCCAGCAGCTTAAGGACTTTAGCGGGAGGGTGGTACGAGCAGTACTTC

J: TRBJ2-2
D: .
length: 15
size: .
V: TRBV14
CDR3: CASSQWTLNTGELFF
DNA: TGTGCCAGCAGCCAATGGACCTTGAACACCGGGGAGCTGTTTTTT

J: TRBJ2-5
D: .
length: 14
size: many
V: TRBV11-2
CDR3: CATSRASSKETQYF
DNA: TGTGCCACCTCGAGGGCTAGTTCTAAAGAGACCCAGTACTTC

J: TRBJ1-2
D: .
length: 16
size: .
V: TRBV6-5
CDR3: CASSLGGGWDNYGYTF
DNA: TGTGCCAGCAGTTTGGGGGGAGGGTGGGATAACTATGGCTACACCTTC

J: TRBJ2-5
D: TRBD1
length: 13
size: .
V: TRBV6-2/TRBV6-3
CDR3: CASSYPGTVAQYF
DNA: TGTGCCAGCAGTTACCCCGGGACAGTGGCCCAGTACTTC

J: TRBJ1-1
D: .
length: 14
size: many
V: TRBV6-1
CDR3: CASNLMGANTEAFF
DNA: TGTGCCAGCAACTTGATGGGGGCGAACACTGAAGCTTTCTTT

J: TRBJ1-2
D: .
length: 16
size: .
V: TRBV5-1
CDR3: CASSTGTTTTNYGYTF
DNA: TGCGCCAGCAGCACCGGGACTACGACTACTAACTATGGCTACACCTTC

J: TRBJ1-5
D: TRBD1
length: 15
size: .
V: TRBV6-2/TRBV6-3
CDR3: CASSSDRVDDQPQHF
DNA: TGTGCCAGCAGTTCGGACAGGGTCGACGATCAGCCCCAGCATTTT

J: TRBJ2-3
D: TRBD2
length: 15
size: few
V: TRBV11-1
CDR3: CASSLRSGSLDTQYF
DNA: TGTGCCAGCAGCTTAAGGAGCGGGAGTCTGGATACGCAGTATTTT

J: TRBJ2-7
D: .
length: 13
size: many
V: TRBV6-5
CDR3: CASSYSWFYEQYF
DNA: TGTGCCAGCAGTTACTCGTGGTTCTACGAGCAGTACTTC

J: TRBJ1-2
D: .
length: 15
size: few
V: TRBV3-1
CDR3: CASSQDRGRGYGYTF
DNA: TGTGCCAGCAGCCAAGATAGGGGTCGTGGCTATGGCTACACCTTC

J: TRBJ1-6
D: TRBD1
length: 14
size: many
V: TRBV7-3
CDR3: CASSMGQRNSPLHF
DNA: TGTGCCAGCAGCATGGGACAGAGAAATTCACCCCTCCACTTT

J: TRBJ1-1
D: .
length: 14
size: many
V: TRBV20-1
CDR3: CSARENRGNTEAFF
DNA: TGCAGTGCTAGAGAAAACAGAGGAAACACTGAAGCTTTCTTT

J: TRBJ2-7
D: .
length: 14
size: few
V: TRBV7-9
CDR3: CASSPKTASYEQYF
DNA: TGTGCCAGCAGCCCTAAGACAGCTTCCTACGAGCAGTACTTC

J: TRBJ2-5
D: .
length: 15
size: once
V: TRBV28
CDR3: CASSFWGGLRDTQYF
DNA: TGTGCCAGCAGTTTTTGGGGAGGACTACGAGATACCCAGTACTTC

J: TRBJ2-2
D: .
length: 15
size: .
V: TRBV19
CDR3: CASTKQQSVTGELFF
DNA: TGTGCCAGCACCAAGCAACAGTCGGTCACCGGGGAGCTGTTTTTT

J: TRBJ2-4
D: .
length: 15
size: .
V: TRBV6-5
CDR3: CASSYPEDPKNIQYF
DNA: TGTGCCAGCAGTTACCCCGAAGACCCCAAAAACATTCAGTACTTC

J: TRBJ2-7
D: .
length: 14
size: once
V: TRBV7-9
CDR3: CASSPGDTTYEQYF
DNA: TGTGCCAGCAGCCCCGGGGACACTACCTACGAGCAGTACTTC

J: TRBJ1-5
D: .
length: 13
size: few
V: TRBV4-1
CDR3: CASSRPADQPQHF
DNA: TGCGCCAGCAGCCGACCCGCCGATCAGCCCCAGCATTTT

J: TRBJ1-5
D: .
length: 15
size: many
V: TRBV7-8
CDR3: CASSLGTAYNQPQHF
DNA: TGTGCCAGCAGCTTAGGGACAGCTTACAATCAGCCCCAGCATTTT

J: TRBJ2-7
D: .
length: 16
size: few
V: TRBV11-1
CDR3: CASSSPPGASSYEQYF
DNA: TGTGCCAGCAGCTCACCCCCGGGGGCTAGCTCCTACGAGCAGTACTTC

J: TRBJ1-5
D: .
length: 15
size: few
V: TRBV6-1
CDR3: CASRDLQGGGQPQHF
DNA: TGTGCCAGCAGGGACTTACAGGGAGGGGGTCAGCCCCAGCATTTT

J: TRBJ1-6
D: TRBD1
length: 15
size: many
V: TRBV11-2
CDR3: CASSHETGGNSPLHF
DNA: TGTGCCAGCAGTCACGAGACAGGGGGCAATTCACCCCTCCACTTT

J: TRBJ2-7
D: .
length: 14
size: few
V: TRBV2
CDR3: CAASEGGIVYEQYF
DNA: TGTGCCGCCTCCGAGGGGGGGATAGTATACGAGCAGTACTTC

J: TRBJ1-5
D: .
length: 14
size: .
V: TRBV6-1
CDR3: CASSGYISNQPQHF
DNA: TGTGCCAGCAGTGGATATATTAGCAATCAGCCTCAGCATTTT

J: TRBJ2-5
D: TRBD1
length: 15
size: many
V: TRBV6-2/TRBV6-3
CDR3: CASWGQGGPQETQYF
DNA: TGTGCCAGTTGGGGACAGGGGGGGCCACAAGAGACCCAGTACTTC

J: TRBJ1-1
D: TRBD1
length: 14
size: few
V: TRBV12-3/TRBV12-4
CDR3: CASRNTGAGTEAFF
DNA: TGTGCCAGCAGGAATACAGGGGCCGGCACTGAAGCTTTCTTT

J: TRBJ2-7
D: TRBD2
length: 16
size: many
V: TRBV4-1
CDR3: CASSQGGPTSGYEQYF
DNA: TGCGCCAGCAGCCAAGGTGGACCGACTAGCGGGTACGAGCAGTACTTC

J: TRBJ1-2
D: TRBD1
length: 15
size: many
V: TRBV19
CDR3: CASRGDREEPYGYTF
DNA: TGTGCCAGTAGGGGGGACAGGGAGGAACCCTATGGCTACACCTTC

J: TRBJ2-7
D: .
length: 19
size: many
V: TRBV20-1
CDR3: CSASPPGETSPGSSYEQYF
DNA: TGCAGTGCTAGCCCCCCAGGGGAAACCTCCCCGGGAAGCTCCTACGAGCAGTACTTC

J: TRBJ2-5
D: TRBD1
length: 16
size: .
V: TRBV10-1
CDR3: CASSPGQGINQETQYF
DNA: TGCGCCAGCAGTCCCGGACAGGGGATAAACCAAGAGACCCAGTACTTC

J: TRBJ1-2
D: TRBD1
length: 13
size: many
V: TRBV6-1
CDR3: CASSRTGGSGYTF
DNA: TGTGCCAGCAGCCGGACAGGAGGTTCGGGCTACACCTTC

J: TRBJ2-2
D: TRBD2
length: 18
size: .
V: TRBV9
CDR3: CASSVGPRRGASTGELFF
DNA: TGTGCCAGCAGCGTAGGCCCTCGGCGGGGGGCAAGTACCGGGGAGCTGTTTTTT

J: TRBJ2-5
D: .
length: 16
size: many
V: TRBV19
CDR3: CASSRGISKHGETQYF
DNA: TGTGCCAGTAGTAGAGGGATTAGCAAACATGGAGAGACCCAGTACTTC

J: TRBJ1-5
D: .
length: 15
size: .
V: TRBV27
CDR3: CASSPGVPGSQPQHF
DNA: TGTGCCAGCAGTCCCGGGGTGCCCGGGAGTCAGCCCCAGCATTTT